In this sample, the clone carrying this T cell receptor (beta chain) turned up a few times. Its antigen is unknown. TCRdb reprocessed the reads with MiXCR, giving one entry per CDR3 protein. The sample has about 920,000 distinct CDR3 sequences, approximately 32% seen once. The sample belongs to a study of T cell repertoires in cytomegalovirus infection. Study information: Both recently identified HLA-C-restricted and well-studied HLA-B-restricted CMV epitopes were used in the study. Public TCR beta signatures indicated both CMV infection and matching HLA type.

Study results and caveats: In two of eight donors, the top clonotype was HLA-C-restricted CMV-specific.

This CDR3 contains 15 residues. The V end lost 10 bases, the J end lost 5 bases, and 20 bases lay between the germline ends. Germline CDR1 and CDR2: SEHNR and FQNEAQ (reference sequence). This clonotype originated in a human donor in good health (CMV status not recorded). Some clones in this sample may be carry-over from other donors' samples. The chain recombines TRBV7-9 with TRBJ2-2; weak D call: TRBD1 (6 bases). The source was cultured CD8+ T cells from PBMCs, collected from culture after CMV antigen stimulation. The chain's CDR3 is CATRHRVTRTGELFF. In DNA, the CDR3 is TGTGCCACCCGGCACAGGGTAACTAGGACCGGGGAGCTGTTTTTT.